Following are 32 T cell receptor beta chains from one sample sequenced in a study of blood T cell repertoires in COVID-19. The assay was immunoSEQ multiplex PCR, and TCRdb's table has in-frame clones only and misses some. The repertoire holds about 66,000 clones, with around 84% as singletons. The sample comprised peripheral blood. These receptors were obtained from a man between 45 and 60 years old with active COVID-19.

This clone was seen more than once but under ten times. The rearrangement uses TRBV30 and TRBJ1-2, with 9 bases that match TRBD1. The germline gives CDR1 GTSNPN, CDR2 SVGIG (reference sequence). V gave up 2 bases and J gave up 6 bases; unmatched junction bases: 10. The CDR3 consists of 15 residues. The CDR3: CAWSPRSTGGNGYTF. CDR3 DNA sequence: TGTGCCTGGAGTCCCCGTTCGACAGGGGGGAATGGCTACACCTTC.

The chain links TRBV10-3 to TRBJ1-3; maybe TRBD1 (5 bases). Trimming shortened V by 6 bases and J by 4 bases, and 16 bases separated the two germline ends. The length of the CDR3 is 15 residues. Per germline, CDR1 ENHRY and CDR2 SYGVKD. The CDR3 DNA follows: TGTGCCATCAGCGGGGGGGGGATCTCCGGAAACACCATATATTTT. It codes for CAISGGGISGNTIYF.

J is TRBJ2-3 and V is TRBV7-2, with TRBD2 matching over 9 bases. Germline values: CDR1 SGHTA, CDR2 FQGNSA. The CDR3 runs 18 residues. J gave up 2 bases and V 5 bases, and 14 bases lay outside the gene matches. Written as DNA, the CDR3 is TGTGCCAGCAGCCCTAGTGGGGCGAGCGGGAGGACCACAGATACGCAGTATTTT. It translates to CASSPSGASGRTTDTQYF.

V usage is TRBV10-1 and J usage is TRBJ2-3; D is perhaps TRBD1 (6 bases). Between the trimmed V and J ends, which lost 5 bases and 8 bases, there was a span of 11 bases. CDR3 length equals 12 residues. Germline loops: CDR1 WNHNN, CDR2 SYGVQD (reference sequence). The CDR3 DNA follows: TGCGCCAGCAGTTCTCTAGGGGGTACGCAGTATTTT. This codes for CASSSLGGTQYF.

The chain has TRBV10-3 and TRBJ2-3, with 12 bases matching TRBD2. The junction had 3 bases not matched to a gene; V was cut back by 8 bases and J by 0 bases. Germline loops: CDR1 ENHRY, CDR2 SYGVKD. This CDR3 comprises 15 residues. CDR3 sequence: CAIGTSGSSTDTQYF. CDR3 nucleotide sequence: TGTGCCATCGGGACTAGCGGGTCCAGCACAGATACGCAGTATTTT.

The chain recombines TRBV6-6 with TRBJ2-7; weak D call: TRBD2 (7 bases). V was trimmed by 10 bases and J by 5 bases, leaving 15 bases between them. CDR1 and CDR2 from the germline V gene are MNHNY and SVGAGI (reference sequence). The CDR3 length is 12 residues. The DNA for the CDR3 is TGTGCCACCGGCCCGGGGGGCGACGAGCAGTACGTC. Amino acids: CATGPGGDEQYV.

V and J are TRBV10-3 and TRBJ2-3; D gene uncertain. The CDR3 sequence is 16 residues long. Germline values: CDR1 ENHRY, CDR2 SYGVKD. V lost 6 bases and J 3 bases, leaving 19 bases between the germline ends. The CDR3 DNA sequence: TGTGCCATCAGAGCTGAGTACTTGATAGAAACAGATACGCAGTATTTT. Its translation: CAIRAEYLIETDTQYF.

This CDR3 reads CASSETGNSPLHF. CDR3 DNA sequence: TGTGCCAGTAGTGAGACAGGGAATTCACCCCTCCACTTT. The V and J genes are TRBV19 and TRBJ1-6, with 7 bases matching TRBD1. Germline lookup yields CDR1 LNHDA and CDR2 SQIVND (reference sequence). V shed 5 bases, J shed 7 bases, and the junction held 2 bases outside the gene matches. The CDR3 spans 13 residues. Full variable domain (remainder filled in from reference TRBV19 and TRBJ1-6): DGGITQSPKYLFRKEGQNVTLSCEQNLNHDAMYWYRQDPGQGLRLIYYSQIVNDFQKGDIAEGYSVSREKKESFPLTVTSAQKNPTAFYLCASSETGNSPLHFGNGTRLTVT.

The rearrangement joins TRBV5-4 to TRBJ2-1; 15 bases match TRBD2. Looked up from germline, CDR1 is SGHNT and CDR2 is YYREEE (reference sequence). J gave up 8 bases and V 5 bases, and 5 bases lay outside the gene matches. The CDR3 length is 15 residues. Here the CDR3 reads CASSWGLAGGDEQFF. The CDR3 region has the DNA TGTGCCAGCAGTTGGGGACTAGCGGGGGGAGATGAGCAGTTCTTC.

The chain recombines TRBV6-5 with TRBJ2-7; 9 bases fit TRBD1. This CDR3 has 16 residues. After removal of 4 bases from V and 1 base from J, the junction contained 8 bases not matched to a gene. The germline V gene encodes CDR1 MNHEY and CDR2 SVGAGI. The CDR3 loop is CASSWGQGRRSYEQYF. The CDR3 nucleotides are TGTGCCAGCAGTTGGGGACAGGGTAGAAGGTCCTACGAGCAGTACTTC.

The chain employs TRBV4-2 and TRBJ2-1, with TRBD1 identical over 11 bases. After removal of 4 bases from V and 3 bases from J, the junction contained 5 bases not matched to a gene. This CDR3 spans 16 amino acids. Germline assignment: CDR1 LGHNA and CDR2 YNFKEQ. CDR3 region: CASSRTGTGGYNEQFF. CDR3 bases: TGTGCCAGCAGCCGGACCGGGACAGGGGGCTACAATGAGCAGTTCTTC.

J is TRBJ1-3 and V is TRBV11-3, with D hard to call. Germline-derived CDR1 and CDR2 are SGHNT and YENEEA. V dropped 1 base and J dropped 6 bases, with 10 bases sitting between them. The CDR3 is 14 residues long. DNA of the CDR3: TGTGCCAGCAGCTTAGGAGTAGAGGAAAACACCATATATTTT. Translated: CASSLGVEENTIYF.

The chain employs TRBV9 and TRBJ2-1, with TRBD2 matching 8 bases. The ends lost 4 bases at V and 2 bases at J; junction bases unmatched: 8. CDR3 length: 16 residues. Germline V gene sequence: CDR1 SGDLS, CDR2 YYNGEE. The CDR3 nucleotides are TGTGCCAGCAGCCCGGGGCGGGGGGCTCCCTACAATGAGCAGTTCTTC. Protein product: CASSPGRGAPYNEQFF.

The chain links TRBV5-1 to TRBJ2-3; TRBD2 agrees at 11 bases. Germline trimming cut 6 bases from V and 1 base from J; bases unmatched to any gene: 19. The CDR3 has 20 amino acids. The germline CDR1 and CDR2 sequences are SGHRS and YFSETQ. The CDR3 DNA reads as TGCGCCAGCACCCCGGGCCGACTAGCGGGACCCGGGGGTGGCACAGATACGCAGTATTTT. Translation gives CASTPGRLAGPGGGTDTQYF.

This rearrangement joins TRBV24-1 to TRBJ2-5, with 7 bases that match TRBD1. The junction had 8 bases not matched to a gene; V was cut back by 4 bases and J by 1 base. The CDR3 consists of 16 residues. Germline-derived CDR1 and CDR2 are KGHDR and SFDVKD. In nucleotides, the CDR3 is TGTGCCACCAGTGACAACCGGGACAGAGTCCAAGAGACCCAGTACTTC. Amino acids: CATSDNRDRVQETQYF.

The chain combines TRBV19 with TRBJ1-5, with a possible D match to TRBD1 (6 bases). The CDR3 length is 14 residues. Germline V gene sequence: CDR1 LNHDA, CDR2 SQIVND (reference sequence). Trimming stripped 5 bases from V and 5 bases from J, with 13 bases between. In DNA form, the CDR3 reads TGTGCCAGTAGTGTACGGGGGGCGTATCAGCCCCAGCATTTT. Translating gives CASSVRGAYQPQHF.

The rearrangement links TRBV9 to TRBJ2-5; D may be TRBD1 (5 bases). The germline gives CDR1 SGDLS, CDR2 YYNGEE. CDR3 length equals 14 residues. Trimming removed 3 bases from V and 9 bases from J, with 18 bases in between. The CDR3 is CASSADAALGAQYF. CDR3 nucleotide sequence: TGTGCCAGCAGCGCGGACGCCGCCCTAGGGGCCCAGTACTTC.

The V and J genes are TRBV3-1 (or the pseudogene TRBV3-2) and TRBJ2-5, with 12 bases matching TRBD1. This CDR3 contains 18 residues. Trimming at V came to 6 bases and at J to 5 bases, leaving 16 bases not matched to a gene. Germline CDR1 is LGHDT and CDR2 is YNNKEL (reference sequence). The CDR3 DNA follows: TGTGCCAGCAGAGAAGGGCTCGGGACAGGGGGCAGTGGGGAGACCCAGTACTTC. Its translation: CASREGLGTGGSGETQYF.

This clone showed up just a few times. This chain links TRBV6-4 with TRBJ2-1; TRBD2 matches at 7 bases. This CDR3 has 14 residues. Germline values: CDR1 MRHNA, CDR2 SNTAGT. The V and J ends lost 6 bases and 8 bases, in that order; junction bases with no gene match: 10. The CDR3 DNA is TGTGCCAGCAGCGCGAGGCGGGGGAGTGATGAGCAGTTCTTC. It is translated as CASSARRGSDEQFF.

The table lists this clone with a count of one. The V gene is TRBV28, the J gene TRBJ2-1, with 7 bases that match TRBD2. V shed 1 base, J shed 0 bases, and the junction held 6 bases outside the gene matches. The germline CDR1 and CDR2 sequences are MDHEN and SYDVKM. The CDR3 loop spans 17 amino acids. In DNA form, the CDR3 reads TGTGCCAGCAGTTTATCGGCTAGCGGTTACTCCTACAATGAGCAGTTCTTC. This gives the protein CASSLSASGYSYNEQFF.

This clone has just a few counts. The chain combines TRBV7-9 with TRBJ2-2; 7 nucleotides align to TRBD2. The J segment lost 0 bases and the V segment lost 7 bases, leaving 5 bases of the junction unmatched. Germline lookup yields CDR1 SEHNR and CDR2 FQNEAQ (reference sequence). This CDR3 comprises 15 residues. The CDR3 loop is CASTPGGTNTGELFF. In DNA, the CDR3 is TGTGCCAGCACCCCCGGGGGGACGAACACCGGGGAGCTGTTTTTT.

This chain joins TRBV29-1 and TRBJ1-2, with 8 bases matching TRBD1. This CDR3 is 12 amino acids long. V dropped 4 bases and J dropped 2; count of bases not matched to a gene: 0. Germline loops: CDR1 SQVTM, CDR2 ANQGSEA. The CDR3 sequence: CSVGQGNYGYTF. The CDR3 region has the DNA TGCAGCGTTGGACAGGGGAACTATGGCTACACCTTC.

The V gene is TRBV19, the J gene TRBJ2-3, with 9 bases lining up with TRBD2. This CDR3 is built from 14 residues. Trimming at V came to 4 bases and at J to 7 bases, leaving 6 bases not matched to a gene. Germline-derived CDR1 and CDR2 are LNHDA and SQIVND (reference sequence). The CDR3 DNA sequence: TGTGCCAGTAGTACTGGCGGGAGGGCGAATACGCAGTATTTT. It codes for CASSTGGRANTQYF.

This clone was picked up one time. This sequence joins TRBV28 and TRBJ1-2, with D perhaps TRBD1 (6 bases). This CDR3 has 12 residues. Germline V gene data show CDR1 as MDHEN and CDR2 as SYDVKM. V gave up 6 bases and J gave up 4 bases, with 9 bases separating them. DNA for the CDR3: TGTGCCAGCAGCGGCAGGGGCTATGGCTACACCTTC. Its translation: CASSGRGYGYTF.

The chain links TRBV27 to TRBJ2-3, with 7 positions matching TRBD2. The CDR3 totals 15 residues. After removal of 8 bases from V and 6 bases from J, the junction contained 14 bases not matched to a gene. CDR1 is MNHEY, CDR2 SMNVEV, per germline (reference sequence). The CDR3 sequence is CASSSGISGGDTQYF. The CDR3 DNA sequence: TGTGCCAGCTCTAGCGGAATCTCGGGTGGTGATACGCAGTATTTT.

This clone was recorded a few times. This chain uses TRBV18 with TRBJ2-1; D not certain. V was clipped by 3 bases and J by 6 bases, with 3 bases between them. Per the germline V gene, CDR1 is KGHSH and CDR2 is LQKENI. CDR3 size: 11 residues. CDR3 nucleotide sequence: TGTGCCAGCTCACCTAGCAATGAGCAGTTCTTC. This gives the protein CASSPSNEQFF.

The V and J genes are TRBV5-4 and TRBJ2-5; TRBD2 aligns across 14 bases. The germline V gene encodes CDR1 SGHNT and CDR2 YYREEE (reference sequence). The J segment lost 5 bases and the V segment lost 4 bases, leaving 10 bases of the junction unmatched. This CDR3 has 17 residues. CDR3 DNA sequence: TGTGCCAGCAGCCCGGGGACTAGCGGGAGTGATAGGGAGACCCAGTACTTC. Translation: CASSPGTSGSDRETQYF.

The count of this clone is one. This chain uses TRBV5-4 with TRBJ2-3, with 9 nucleotides matching TRBD2. V dropped 4 bases and J dropped 4; count of bases not matched to a gene: 10. The CDR3 is 16 amino acids. The germline V gene has CDR1 SGHNT and CDR2 YYREEE (reference sequence). The CDR3 protein is CASSPKASGGSDTQYF. Here the CDR3 DNA reads TGTGCCAGCAGCCCGAAAGCGAGCGGGGGGTCAGATACGCAGTATTTT.

This clone appeared once. This rearrangement joins TRBV11-2 to TRBJ2-1; 11 bases fit TRBD2. Per germline, CDR1 SGHAT and CDR2 FQNNGV. This CDR3 spans 17 amino acids. The V gene end was trimmed by 2 bases and the J gene end by 3 bases; junction bases not matched to a gene: 6. This chain's CDR3 is CASSLLTSGAFYNEQFF. CDR3 nucleotides: TGTGCCAGCAGCTTATTGACTAGCGGGGCCTTCTACAATGAGCAGTTCTTC.

The chain has TRBV27 and TRBJ2-7; 10 nucleotides line up with TRBD1. There are 17 residues in the CDR3. Trimming at V came to 6 bases and at J to 2 bases, leaving 13 bases not matched to a gene. CDR1 and CDR2 from the germline V gene are MNHEY and SMNVEV (reference sequence). The CDR3 here is CASSSYPWGTGAYEQYF. Here the CDR3 DNA reads TGTGCCAGCAGCTCCTATCCGTGGGGGACAGGGGCCTACGAGCAGTACTTC.

J is TRBJ1-4 and V is TRBV5-1, with 7 bases lining up with TRBD1. This CDR3 has 15 amino acids. Looked up from germline, CDR1 is SGHRS and CDR2 is YFSETQ. V lost 0 bases, J lost 7 bases, and 6 bases stayed unmatched. CDR3 residues: CASSLGQGAGEKLFF. The CDR3 nucleotides are TGCGCCAGCAGCTTGGGACAGGGAGCGGGTGAAAAACTGTTTTTT.

The genes are TRBV18 and TRBJ1-6, with 7 bases identical to TRBD1. This CDR3 is 15 amino acids long. The V gene's germline CDR1 is KGHSH and CDR2 LQKENI. V was pared by 5 bases and J by 5 bases, with 6 bases of the junction left unmatched. The CDR3: CASSTLQGDNSPLHF. CDR3 sequence (DNA): TGTGCCAGCTCAACACTCCAGGGGGATAATTCACCCCTCCACTTT. The variable domain in full, completed from reference TRBV18 and TRBJ1-6, reads NAGVMQNPRHLVRRRGQEARLRCSPMKGHSHVYWYRQLPEEGLKFMVYLQKENIIDESGMPKERFSAEFPKEGPSILRIQQVVRGDSAAYFCASSTLQGDNSPLHFGNGTRLTVT.